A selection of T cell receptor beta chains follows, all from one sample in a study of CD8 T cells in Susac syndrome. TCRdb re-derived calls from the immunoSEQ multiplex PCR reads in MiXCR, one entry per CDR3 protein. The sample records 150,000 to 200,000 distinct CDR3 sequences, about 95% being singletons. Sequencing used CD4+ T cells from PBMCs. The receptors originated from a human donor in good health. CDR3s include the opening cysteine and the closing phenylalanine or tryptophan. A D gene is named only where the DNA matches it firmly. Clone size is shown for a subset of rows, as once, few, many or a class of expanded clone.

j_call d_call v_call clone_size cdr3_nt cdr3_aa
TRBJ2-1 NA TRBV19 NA TGTGCCAGTAGTATACAGACAGAATCCTACAATGAGCAGTTCTTC CASSIQTESYNEQFF
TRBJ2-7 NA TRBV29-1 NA TGCAGCGTACGGACGGTCGTCTACGAGCAGTACTTC CSVRTVVYEQYF
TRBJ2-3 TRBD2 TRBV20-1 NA TGCAGTGCTAGTGAACTAGCGGGAGGGCCTAAAGCGGGTGTAGATACGCAGTATTTT CSASELAGGPKAGVDTQYF
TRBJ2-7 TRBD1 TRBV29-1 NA TGCAGCGTTGAAGAGTTCGGACAGGGAATCAACGAGCAGTACTTC CSVEEFGQGINEQYF
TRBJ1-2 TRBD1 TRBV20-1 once TGCAGTGCTAGAGGACAGGGTTTGATAGGCGGCTACACCTTC CSARGQGLIGGYTF
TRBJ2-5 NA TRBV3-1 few TGTGCCAGCAGCCAAGTGGATGGAGAGACCCAGTACTTC CASSQVDGETQYF
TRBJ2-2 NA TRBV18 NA TGTGCCAGCTCACCCCGGACGCAGAACACCGGGGAGCTGTTTTTT CASSPRTQNTGELFF
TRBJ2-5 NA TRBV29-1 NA TGCAGCTTCGTACAGACCCAGTACTTC CSFVQTQYF
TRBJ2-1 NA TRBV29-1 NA TGCAGCGTCCATAAGGTACCCTACAATGAGCAGTTCTTC CSVHKVPYNEQFF
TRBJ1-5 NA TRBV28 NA TGTGCCAGCGGGAACAATCAGCCCCAGCATTTT CASGNNQPQHF
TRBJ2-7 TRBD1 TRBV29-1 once TGCAGCATTAGGACAGGGGCACGCGAGCAGTACTTC CSIRTGAREQYF
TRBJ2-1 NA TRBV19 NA TGTGCCAGTAGTATCGGGACGATCCAGTTCTTC CASSIGTIQFF
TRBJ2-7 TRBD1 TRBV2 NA TGTGCCAGCAGGACCGGGACAGCATCCTACGAGCAGTACTTC CASRTGTASYEQYF
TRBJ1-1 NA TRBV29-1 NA TGCAGCGTTGACAAAGGGGGAAAAGACACTGAAGCTTTCTTT CSVDKGGKDTEAFF
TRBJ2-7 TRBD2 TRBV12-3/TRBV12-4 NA TGTGCCAGCAGTTTTAGCGGGAGCTCCTACGAGCAGTACTTC CASSFSGSSYEQYF
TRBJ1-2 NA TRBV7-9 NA TGTGCCAGCAGCTTTGCGAGTGGCTACACCTTC CASSFASGYTF
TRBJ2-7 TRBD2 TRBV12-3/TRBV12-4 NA TGTGCCAGCAGTTCCGGACTAGGATCCTACGAGCAGTACTTC CASSSGLGSYEQYF
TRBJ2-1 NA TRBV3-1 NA TGTGCCAGCAGCCAAGATGGGGGATACAATGAGCAGTTCTTC CASSQDGGYNEQFF
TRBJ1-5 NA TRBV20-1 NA TGCAGTGCTAGAGATGCAGGTCGGCAGCCCCAGCATTTT CSARDAGRQPQHF
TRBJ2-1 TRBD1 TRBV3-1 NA TGTGCCAGCAGCTTCGGACAGGGGGGAGGCGAGCAGTTCTTC CASSFGQGGGEQFF
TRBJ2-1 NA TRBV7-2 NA TGTGCCAGCAGCTTACACCCCCCGCGCTCCTACAATGAGCAGTTCTTC CASSLHPPRSYNEQFF
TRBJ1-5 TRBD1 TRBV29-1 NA TGCAGCGTTGCGGGACAGGATAGACGGGCCCAGCATTTT CSVAGQDRRAQHF
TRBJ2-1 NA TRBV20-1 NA TGCAGTGCTTGGGAAGGTGAGCAGTTCTTC CSAWEGEQFF
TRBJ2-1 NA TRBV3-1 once TGTGCCAGCAGCCAAAACCTTAGGAATGAGCAGTTCTTC CASSQNLRNEQFF
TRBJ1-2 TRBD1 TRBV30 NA TGTGCCTGGAGACCCGACTGGTTCTCGGGACAGGGGACTTTCGGCTACACCTTC CAWRPDWFSGQGTFGYTF
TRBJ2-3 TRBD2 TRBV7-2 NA TGTGCCAGCAGCCCCCGACCGGGACTAGCTGGCGATACGCAGTATTTT CASSPRPGLAGDTQYF
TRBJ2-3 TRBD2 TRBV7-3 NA TGTGCCAGCAGCTCCCTTAGCGGGAGCGCAGATACGCAGTATTTT CASSSLSGSADTQYF
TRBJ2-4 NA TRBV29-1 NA TGCAGCGTGAGGGGGGGGCCACCCAAAAACATTCAGTACTTC CSVRGGPPKNIQYF
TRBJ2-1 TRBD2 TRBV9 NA TGTGCCAGCAGCCAGACTAGCGGGAGGGTAAATGAGCAGTTCTTC CASSQTSGRVNEQFF
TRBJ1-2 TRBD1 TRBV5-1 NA TGCGCCAGCAGCTCAACAGGGGTGGACTATGGCTACACCTTC CASSSTGVDYGYTF
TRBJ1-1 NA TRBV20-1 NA TGCAGTGCTAGAGATGCCCTCGAAGCTTTCTTT CSARDALEAFF
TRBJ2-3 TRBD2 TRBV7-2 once TGTGCCAGCAGCTTAGCGTTAGCGGGAGGGCCAGATACGCAGTATTTT CASSLALAGGPDTQYF
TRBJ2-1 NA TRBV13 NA TGTGCCAGCAGCTCCCCGTTGGGTGAGCAGTTCTTC CASSSPLGEQFF
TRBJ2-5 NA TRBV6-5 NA TGTGCCAGCAGTGCAAAGGAGACCCAGTACTTC CASSAKETQYF
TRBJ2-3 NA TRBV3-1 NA TGTGCCAGCAGCCACCTAGCTAATTCAGATACGCAGTATTTT CASSHLANSDTQYF
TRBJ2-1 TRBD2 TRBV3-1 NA TGTGCCAGCAGCAAAATGACTAGCGGAACCTACAATGAGCAGTTCTTC CASSKMTSGTYNEQFF
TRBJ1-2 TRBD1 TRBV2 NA TGTGCCAGCAGGCTCTCCGGGACAGGGGTTAAGGGCTACACCTTC CASRLSGTGVKGYTF
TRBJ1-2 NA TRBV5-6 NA TGTGCCAGCAGCTTGCCGTTGGAGAACTATGGCTACACCTTC CASSLPLENYGYTF
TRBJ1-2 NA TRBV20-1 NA TGCAGTGCCATCCCTACTAACTATGGCTACACCTTC CSAIPTNYGYTF
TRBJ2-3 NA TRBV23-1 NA TGCGCCAGCGGGCGGGACACCTTGGGGAGCACAGATACGCAGTATTTT CASGRDTLGSTDTQYF
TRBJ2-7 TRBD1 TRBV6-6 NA TGTGCCAGCAGCCACAGGGGTTACGAGCAGTACTTC CASSHRGYEQYF
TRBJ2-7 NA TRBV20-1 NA TGCAGTGCTAGGGGGCAAGGGACGGGAAGCTCCTACGAGCAGTACTTC CSARGQGTGSSYEQYF
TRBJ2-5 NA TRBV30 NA TGTGCCTGGAGTCAAACTCAAGAGACCCAGTACTTC CAWSQTQETQYF
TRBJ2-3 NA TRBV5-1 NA TGCGCCAGCAGCTTGGACGGGACAAGCACAGATACGCAGTATTTT CASSLDGTSTDTQYF
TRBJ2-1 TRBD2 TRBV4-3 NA TGCGCCAGCAGCCAAGCTATTACCGCCGGGACTAGCGGGAGAGTCAGGTACAATGAGCAGTTCTTC CASSQAITAGTSGRVRYNEQFF